One and the same sample provided the 9 T cell receptor beta chains below, sequenced in a study of blood T cell repertoires in COVID-19. The table came from immunoSEQ multiplex PCR; TCRdb's copy has only in-frame clones and leaves some out. This repertoire shows 55,000 to 85,000 clones, over 75% found once; its top ten account for under 6%. The sequenced sample was peripheral blood. The receptors were sampled from a human donor in a cohort sampled during active COVID-19.

The V gene is TRBV3-1 (or the pseudogene TRBV3-2), the J gene TRBJ2-5; 10 positions agree with TRBD2. Germline trimming cut 7 bases from V and 5 bases from J; bases unmatched to any gene: 13. The CDR3 runs 16 residues. Germline-derived CDR1 and CDR2 are LGHDT and YNNKEL (reference sequence). The CDR3 region has the DNA TGTGCCAGCACCGGGTTGGCTAGCGGGGGTCGGGAGACCCAGTACTTC. This gives the protein CASTGLASGGRETQYF.

The genes are TRBV11-2 and TRBJ2-1; no reliable D call. Per the germline V gene, CDR1 is SGHAT and CDR2 is FQNNGV. The CDR3 has 12 amino acids. Trimming left V 1 base short and J 7 bases short, with 5 bases between. The CDR3 DNA sequence: TGTGCCAGCAGCTTAGTACAGAATGAGCAGTTCTTC. Translation gives CASSLVQNEQFF.

The V gene is TRBV5-4, the J gene TRBJ2-7, with TRBD1 identical over 7 bases. Germline V gives CDR1 SGHNT, CDR2 YYREEE (reference sequence). J gave up 2 bases and V 4 bases, and 9 bases lay outside the gene matches. The CDR3 runs 15 residues. The CDR3 DNA is TGTGCCAGCAGCCTCCAGACAGGGTGGGCCTACGAGCAGTACTTC. It codes for CASSLQTGWAYEQYF.

This chain uses TRBV3-1 (or the pseudogene TRBV3-2) with TRBJ2-3; 14 bases align to TRBD2. This CDR3 is built from 17 residues. Germline CDR1 and CDR2: LGHDT and YNNKEL (reference sequence). The junction had 8 bases not matched to a gene; V was cut back by 4 bases and J by 5 bases. Here the CDR3 reads CASSRREGTSGGDTQYF. The CDR3 DNA reads as TGTGCCAGCAGCCGCCGGGAGGGGACTAGCGGGGGAGATACGCAGTATTTT.

The chain links TRBV25-1 to TRBJ2-5; unclear D gene. The V gene's germline CDR1 is MGHDK and CDR2 SYGVNS. This CDR3 is 14 amino acids long. V shed 1 base and J shed 2 bases, with 8 bases lying between them. CDR3 loop: CASSESHGQETQYF. As DNA, the CDR3 is TGTGCCAGCAGTGAATCTCACGGGCAAGAGACCCAGTACTTC.

This clone was recorded only once. The chain links TRBV15 to TRBJ1-5, with 7 nucleotides matching TRBD1. Trimming at V came to 6 bases and at J to 0 bases, leaving 8 bases not matched to a gene. Germline CDR1 is LNHNV and CDR2 is YYDKDF (reference sequence). CDR3 length: 16 amino acids. The CDR3 DNA reads TGTGCCACCAGGCTAGGACAGGTTCATAGCAATCAGCCCCAGCATTTT. Amino acids: CATRLGQVHSNQPQHF.

V and J are TRBV7-2 and TRBJ2-1; perhaps TRBD2 as D (5 bases). The CDR3 is made up of 16 amino acids. The V end was cut by 1 base, the J end by 4 bases, with 14 bases between. Per the germline V gene, CDR1 is SGHTA and CDR2 is FQGNSA. The CDR3 here is CASSLVTNGGYNEQFF. As DNA, the CDR3 is TGTGCCAGCAGCTTAGTTACGAACGGAGGATACAATGAGCAGTTCTTC.

The chain has TRBV5-1 and TRBJ2-7, with D possibly TRBD2 on 5 matching bases. Per the germline V gene, CDR1 is SGHRS and CDR2 is YFSETQ. CDR3 size: 13 residues. Between the trimmed V and J ends, which lost 1 base and 3 bases, there was a span of 8 bases. The CDR3 here is CASSLTADYEQYF. The CDR3 nucleotides are TGCGCCAGCAGCTTGACAGCGGACTACGAGCAGTACTTC. The entire variable domain, with the rest obtained from reference TRBV5-1 and TRBJ2-7, is as follows: KAGVTQTPRYLIKTRGQQVTLSCSPISGHRSVSWYQQTPGQGLQFLFEYFSETQRNKGNFPGRFSGRQFSNSRSEMNVSTLELGDSALYLCASSLTADYEQYFGPGTRLTVT.

This chain joins TRBV5-1 and TRBJ1-4; 7 nucleotides match TRBD1. V dropped 4 bases and J dropped 8; count of bases not matched to a gene: 8. This CDR3 region has 14 residues. Per the germline V gene, CDR1 is SGHRS and CDR2 is YFSETQ. The DNA of the CDR3 is TGCGCCAGCAGCAACGACAGGGTGGGGGAAAAACTGTTTTTT. It yields the protein CASSNDRVGEKLFF. Full variable domain (remainder filled in from reference TRBV5-1 and TRBJ1-4): KAGVTQTPRYLIKTRGQQVTLSCSPISGHRSVSWYQQTPGQGLQFLFEYFSETQRNKGNFPGRFSGRQFSNSRSEMNVSTLELGDSALYLCASSNDRVGEKLFFGSGTQLSVL.